This paragraph covers one TCR beta chain sequence. Its cognate antigen is unknown. One entry per CDR3 protein, called by TCRdb with MiXCR from the 5' RACE reads. The table records fewer than 350,000 distinct CDR3 sequences, around 4% of them present only once. V was trimmed by 5 bases and J by 6 bases, leaving 18 bases between them. In germline, CDR1 is SGHNT, CDR2 YYREEE (reference sequence). The CDR3 spans 14 residues. The sample is drawn from a study of T cells after yellow fever vaccination. Study as a whole: Preparation used SMART-Seq v4 Ultra Low Input for the low-cell-number fractions. Notes on the study in general: Weaker, the secondary response had a peak occurring faster, on day 5 versus 15.

The gene calls are TRBV5-4 and TRBJ2-7; D possibly corresponds to TRBD1 (6 bases). The sequence derives from a young man who received the YFV17D yellow fever vaccine. Here the sequenced sample was PBMCs, taken on the day of the yellow fever booster vaccination. DNA for the CDR3: TGTGCCAGCAGATTCGGCCCAGGGGCCGGCGAGCAGTACTTC. Translated: CASRFGPGAGEQYF.